What follows describes a single T cell receptor beta chain. Its target is not known. These data come from a study of T-cell memory formation after mild COVID-19. Overall study: The two donors had largely donor-specific TCR clusters. General study results and limits: Pre-infection memory held some responding clones, suggesting pre-existing cross-reactive T cells responded.

This CDR3 spans 15 amino acids. Germline CDR1 and CDR2: SSHAT and FNYEAQ (reference sequence). Trimming removed 5 bases from V and 2 bases from J, with 16 bases in between. TCRdb processed the 5' RACE reads anew with MiXCR; each CDR3 protein has one entry. The data contain 90,000 to 120,000 distinct CDR3 sequences, around 10% of them singletons. The receptor's source is a man aged 18 to 29 who had mild COVID-19 (a few samples of this study predate the infection). Cell type and time point are not known. Material: PBMCs or a T cell subset sorted from them (not recorded which). V usage is TRBV7-7 and J usage is TRBJ2-7, with a possible D match to TRBD2 (5 bases). CDR3 region: CASSPGVGDTYEQYF. CDR3 sequence (DNA): TGTGCCAGCAGCCCGGGCGTCGGGGATACCTACGAGCAGTACTTC.